This TCR beta chain was identified during a study of blood T cells in healthy people across ages. The CDR3 extends over 15 amino acids. Germline V gene lookup returns CDR1 ENHRY and CDR2 SYGVKD. Trimming removed 6 bases at V and 6 bases at J, with 18 bases between. Using a J-beta primer mix together with a sample-barcoded 5' primer, a second PCR was run for about 7 to 12 cycles. One entry per CDR3 protein results from TCRdb running MiXCR on the 5' RACE reads. This table has 1,500,000 or so distinct CDR3 sequences, around 55% appearing once. This TCR was recovered from a man aged 18 to 30 in good health. The sequencing input was blood. The V call is TRBV10-3, the J call TRBJ2-1; D remains ambiguous. DNA of the CDR3: TGTGCCATCAGCGAGGACGGTCGCGGCCTCAATGAGCAGTTCTTC. The encoded protein is CAISEDGRGLNEQFF.